The clone carrying this T cell receptor beta chain was found once. The sample belongs to a study of technical replicates of blood from a few donors. Some clones are missing from TCRdb's copy, which holds only in-frame ones; the method was immunoSEQ multiplex PCR. The repertoire holds around 76,000 clones, with nearly 99% as singletons. Per germline, CDR1 MNHEY and CDR2 SVGAGI. J was trimmed by 4 bases and V by 0 bases; bases with no gene match: 7. The CDR3 length is 16 residues. Sequenced material: T cells isolated from PBMCs. This sequence was found in a human donor in good health. This rearrangement joins TRBV6-5 to TRBJ1-1, with 8 bases aligning to TRBD1. CDR3 nucleotides: TGTGCCAGCAGTTACTCGAGCCCAGGGGGCCCCACTGAAGCTTTCTTT. Its protein is CASSYSSPGGPTEAFF.